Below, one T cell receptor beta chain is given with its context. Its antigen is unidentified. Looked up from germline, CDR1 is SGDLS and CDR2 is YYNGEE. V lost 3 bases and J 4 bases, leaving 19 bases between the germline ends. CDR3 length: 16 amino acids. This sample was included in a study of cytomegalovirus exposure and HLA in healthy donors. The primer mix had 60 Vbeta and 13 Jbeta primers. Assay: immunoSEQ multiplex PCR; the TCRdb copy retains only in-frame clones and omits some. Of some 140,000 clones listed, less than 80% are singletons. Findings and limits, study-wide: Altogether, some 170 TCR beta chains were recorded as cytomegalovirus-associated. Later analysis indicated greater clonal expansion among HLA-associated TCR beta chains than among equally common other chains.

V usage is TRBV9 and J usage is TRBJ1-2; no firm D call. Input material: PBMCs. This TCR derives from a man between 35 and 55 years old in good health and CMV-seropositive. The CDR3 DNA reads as TGTGCCAGCAGCGAGGGCCCCCCAGGTGCGGGCTATGGCTACACCTTC. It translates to CASSEGPPGAGYGYTF.